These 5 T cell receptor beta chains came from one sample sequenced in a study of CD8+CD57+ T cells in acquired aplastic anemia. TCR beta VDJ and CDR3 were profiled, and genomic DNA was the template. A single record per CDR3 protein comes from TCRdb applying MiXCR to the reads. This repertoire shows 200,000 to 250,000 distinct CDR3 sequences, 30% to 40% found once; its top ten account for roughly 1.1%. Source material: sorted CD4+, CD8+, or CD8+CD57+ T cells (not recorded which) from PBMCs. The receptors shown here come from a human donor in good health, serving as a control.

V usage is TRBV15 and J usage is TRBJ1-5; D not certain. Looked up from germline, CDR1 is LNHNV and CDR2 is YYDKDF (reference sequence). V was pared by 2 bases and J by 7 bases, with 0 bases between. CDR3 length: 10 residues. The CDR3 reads CATSRQPQHF. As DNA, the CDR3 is TGTGCCACCAGCAGACAGCCCCAGCATTTT.

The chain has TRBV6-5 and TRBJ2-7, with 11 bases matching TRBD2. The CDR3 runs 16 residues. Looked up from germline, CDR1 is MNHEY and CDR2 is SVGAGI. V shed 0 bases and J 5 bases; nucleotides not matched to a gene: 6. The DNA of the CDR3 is TGTGCCAGCAGTTACTCGTCACTAGCGGGAGTCCACGAGCAGTACTTC. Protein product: CASSYSSLAGVHEQYF.

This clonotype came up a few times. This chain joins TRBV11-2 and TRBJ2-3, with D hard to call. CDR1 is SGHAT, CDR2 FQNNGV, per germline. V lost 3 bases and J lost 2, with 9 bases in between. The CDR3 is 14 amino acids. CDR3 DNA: TGTGCCAGCAGCTTCAGCGAGCCCACAGATACGCAGTATTTT. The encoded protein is CASSFSEPTDTQYF.

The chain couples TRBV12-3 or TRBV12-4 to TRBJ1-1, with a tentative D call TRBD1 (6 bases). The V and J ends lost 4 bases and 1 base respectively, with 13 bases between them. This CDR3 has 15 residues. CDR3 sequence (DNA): TGTGCCAGCAGTTGGGGGGGCAGGGAGAACACTGAAGCTTTCTTT. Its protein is CASSWGGRENTEAFF.

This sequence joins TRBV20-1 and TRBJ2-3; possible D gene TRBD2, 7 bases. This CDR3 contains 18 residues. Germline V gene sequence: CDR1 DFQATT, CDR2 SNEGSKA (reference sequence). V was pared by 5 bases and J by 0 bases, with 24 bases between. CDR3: CSAPSGGAERGSTDTQYF. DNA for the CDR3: TGCAGTGCTCCTAGTGGGGGGGCAGAGAGGGGTAGCACAGATACGCAGTATTTT.